This T cell receptor beta chain appears in the sequencing data of a study of vaccination and CD4 T cells after COVID-19. Study as a whole: Post-vaccination specimens were collected at a median of roughly 78 days following dose two (range 14 to 241).

Study outcomes and limitations: Convalescent participants were relatively few, and none had early post-infection timepoints studied. In convalescent patients, 304 of 307 vaccine-specific clones were mono-reactive for SARS-CoV-2 spike.

Treatment of the sample: roughly ten-day PBMC culture with coronavirus spike peptide pools or control peptides (ViraFEST assay). ViraFEST relied on peptide pools to expand antigen-specific T cells; the TCRs were sequenced afterward. Details on this clonotype: What it recognizes is unknown.

Sequence data for DNA of cultured CD4+ T cells were generated by the Oncomine TCR Beta short-read assay. One entry per CDR3 protein, called by TCRdb with MiXCR from the PCR reads. The sample records about 16,000 distinct CDR3 sequences, around 48% being singletons. The receptor was derived from a human donor who had recovered from COVID-19. Specimen: CD4+ T cells from blood, cultured in vitro.

The CDR3 here is CASIRTPPPEKLFF. CDR3 DNA: TGTGCCAGCATCCGGACACCTCCTCCTGAAAAACTGTTTTTT. The V call is TRBV6-1, the J call TRBJ1-4, with D tentatively TRBD1 (5 bases). Trimming cost V 7 bases and J 7 bases, with 16 bases left between them. Looked up from germline, CDR1 is MNHNS and CDR2 is SASEGT. CDR3 size: 14 residues.